The 8 T cell receptor beta chains reported below all come from one sample, sequenced in a study of blood T cells in healthy people across ages. Sample-barcoded 5' priming and a J-beta primer mix drove a second PCR of roughly 6 to 12 cycles. TCRdb re-derived calls from the 5' RACE reads in MiXCR, one entry per CDR3 protein. The data show hundreds of thousands of distinct CDR3 sequences, 56% seen once. Material: blood. The receptors stem from a middle-aged man in good health.

V gene TRBV20-1 combines with J gene TRBJ1-2; possibly TRBD1 for D (6 bases). V was clipped by 5 bases and J by 5 bases, with 18 bases between them. CDR3 length: 14 amino acids. Germline V gene data show CDR1 as DFQATT and CDR2 as SNEGSKA (reference sequence). The CDR3 sequence: CSAGNLGHLYGYTF. DNA of the CDR3: TGCAGTGCTGGCAACCTGGGACACTTATATGGCTACACCTTC.

The chain is built from TRBV20-1 and TRBJ1-2; D unresolved. Germline V CDR1 and CDR2: DFQATT, SNEGSKA (reference sequence). The CDR3 contains 16 residues. V lost 5 bases to trimming and J lost 3 bases, with 22 bases between them. This chain's CDR3 is CSAGNHYRGGDYGYTF. The DNA of the CDR3 is TGCAGTGCTGGGAACCACTACCGAGGAGGCGACTATGGCTACACCTTC.

The genes are TRBV6-5 and TRBJ2-1; a possible D gene is TRBD1 (7 bases). This CDR3 has 21 residues. Germline V gene sequence: CDR1 MNHEY, CDR2 SVGAGI. V was shortened by 10 bases and J by 0 bases, with 34 bases between the two germline ends. The CDR3 coding sequence is TGTGCCACCAGATACCCAGGGGGGACGAACCTAACACCTAGCTCCTACAATGAGCAGTTCTTC. Translated, it gives CATRYPGGTNLTPSSYNEQFF.

V gene TRBV29-1 combines with J gene TRBJ2-7; TRBD1 matches 9 bases. CDR3 length equals 16 residues. With V trimmed by 4 bases and J by 3 bases, 13 bases remained unmatched. Per the germline V gene, CDR1 is SQVTM and CDR2 is ANQGSEA. This CDR3 is CSVVPAGQGNGYEQYF. DNA of the CDR3: TGCAGCGTTGTCCCCGCTGGACAGGGGAACGGCTACGAGCAGTACTTC.

In its sample, this clonotype was seen a few times. The CDR3 protein is CASSEHRSSEPQHF. The CDR3 bases are TGTGCCAGCAGTGAACATAGGTCGTCCGAGCCCCAGCATTTT. The chain is built from TRBV25-1 and TRBJ1-5, with unresolved D. V was pared by 2 bases and J by 8 bases, with 13 bases between. Germline CDR1 is MGHDK and CDR2 is SYGVNS. This CDR3 is built from 14 residues.

The chain carries TRBV24-1 and TRBJ2-1; 8 positions match TRBD2. V dropped 6 bases and J dropped 5; count of bases not matched to a gene: 5. Germline V CDR1 and CDR2: KGHDR, SFDVKD. CDR3 size: 14 residues. CDR3 sequence: CATSMAGGDNEQFF. In DNA form, the CDR3 reads TGTGCCACCAGTATGGCGGGGGGAGACAATGAGCAGTTCTTC.

As to this clonotype: A read error may be the cause here, since a much bigger clone is one base away. V gene TRBV28 combines with J gene TRBJ2-1; possibly TRBD1 for D (5 bases). From germline, CDR1 is MDHEN and CDR2 SYDVKM. Trimming cost V 2 bases and J 13 bases, with 15 bases left between them. This CDR3 has 13 residues. The CDR3 DNA is TGTGCCAGCAGTTTAAGACAGCAAGAGACCCAGTTCTTC. It yields the protein CASSLRQQETQFF.

The chain has TRBV7-2 and TRBJ2-7; weak D call: TRBD2 (6 bases). Per the germline V gene, CDR1 is SGHTA and CDR2 is FQGNSA. V was trimmed by 1 base and J by 0 bases, leaving 10 bases between them. The CDR3 is 15 amino acids. CDR3 loop: CASSLVLAPSYEQYF. The DNA for the CDR3 is TGTGCCAGCAGCTTAGTACTAGCTCCCTCCTACGAGCAGTACTTC.